A single sample is the source of the 21 T cell receptor beta chains below, sequenced in a study of regulatory T cells in long-lasting Graves disease. Time point specified: newly diagnosed GD, antithyroid drugs for less than 3 months. RNA extracted from PBMCs served as the sequencing template. iRepertoire HTBI primers and Arm-PCR of CDR3 regions built TCR beta libraries. TCRdb passed the multiplex PCR reads through MiXCR, listing each CDR3 protein once. Among 550,000 to 600,000 distinct CDR3 sequences, roughly a sixth were seen once, and the ten largest hold 9.5% to 15%. The sample also formed part of further work on T cells in Graves' hyperthyroidism and ophthalmopathy.

Here the sequenced sample was peripheral blood mononuclear cells (PBMCs), taken at new diagnosis, from a patient treated with antithyroid drugs. All receptors come from a man between 18 and 29 years old with Graves disease.

Remarks on this clonotype: It may be a read error: a sequence one base away is much more abundant. The chain has TRBV11-2 and TRBJ2-1; 10 nucleotides align to TRBD2. The DNA end lines up better with TRBJ2-7; the J call may be wrong. This CDR3 has 13 amino acids. The V gene's germline CDR1 is SGHAT and CDR2 FQNNGV. The CDR3, as DNA: TGTGCTAGGCTAGCGGGAGTCTACAATGAGCAGTACTTC. Amino acid sequence: CARLAGVYNEQYF.

This clonotype was picked up a small number of times. This chain connects TRBV4-1 to TRBJ1-1, with TRBD1 matching over 7 bases. V was pared by 1 base and J by 3 bases, with 5 bases of the junction left unmatched. The CDR3 is 15 amino acids. Germline V CDR1 and CDR2: MGHRA, YSYEKL. The CDR3 sequence is CASSQGPRGDTEAFF. CDR3 DNA: TGCGCCAGCAGCCAAGGTCCCAGGGGGGACACTGAAGCTTTCTTT.

This clonotype was observed many times. The chain links TRBV12-5 to TRBJ1-5; D perhaps matches TRBD1 (6 bases). V was shortened by 1 base and J by 5 bases, with 18 bases between the two germline ends. CDR1 and CDR2 (germline): LGHNT, FRNRAP. The CDR3 covers 17 residues. The CDR3 sequence: CASGLAVGGKGYQPQHF. The CDR3 DNA reads as TGTGCTAGTGGTTTGGCTGTAGGGGGAAAGGGGTATCAGCCCCAGCATTTT.

The J gene is TRBJ1-1, the V gene TRBV14; D ambiguous. Trimming took 1 base from V and 5 from J, leaving 11 bases between them. The CDR3 covers 14 residues. The germline CDR1 and CDR2 sequences are SGHDN and FVKESK. The CDR3: CASSQGQVWTEAFF. For the CDR3, the DNA is TGTGCCAGCAGCCAAGGGCAGGTGTGGACTGAAGCTTTCTTT.

This clonotype was picked up many times. The rearrangement joins TRBV20-1 to TRBJ2-7, with 7 bases matching TRBD1. The CDR3 is 16 residues long. CDR1 DFQATT and CDR2 SNEGSKA come from the germline V gene (reference sequence). Unmatched junction bases numbered 12, after V lost 1 base and J lost 3 bases. This CDR3 is CSARGGPGQSYYEQYF. CDR3 nucleotide sequence: TGCAGTGCTAGAGGCGGACCGGGACAGAGCTACTACGAGCAGTACTTC.

V usage is TRBV5-6 and J usage is TRBJ2-6; 9 positions match TRBD1. V lost 4 bases to trimming and J lost 2 bases; unmatched junction nucleotides: 10. The germline CDR1 and CDR2 sequences are SGHDT and YYEEEE. CDR3 length: 18 residues. CDR3 loop: CASSKRGTGRTGANVLTF. The DNA for the CDR3 is TGTGCCAGCAGCAAGCGCGGGACAGGGAGAACTGGGGCCAACGTCCTGACTTTC.

To note about this clonotype: One end of the junction varies from germline; a read error may be responsible. The chain joins TRBV5-1 to TRBJ2-3; D call uncertain. The germline V gene has CDR1 SGHRS and CDR2 YFSETQ. The CDR3 has 16 amino acids. The CDR3 bases are TGCGCCAGCAGCTTTATTAGGGAATACGGCACAGATGCGCAGTATTTT. Amino acid sequence: CASSFIREYGTDAQYF. The full variable domain, its missing parts supplied by reference TRBV5-1 and TRBJ2-3, is KAGVTQTPRYLIKTRGQQVTLSCSPISGHRSVSWYQQTPGQGLQFLFEYFSETQRNKGNFPGRFSGRQFSNSRSEMNVSTLELGDSALYLCASSFIREYGTDAQYFGPGTRLTVL.

The rearrangement uses TRBV20-1 and TRBJ1-5; no clear D. Deletions cut 0 bases from V and 0 bases from J, with 12 bases between. This CDR3 region has 16 residues. Germline V CDR1 and CDR2: DFQATT, SNEGSKA (reference sequence). This chain's CDR3 is CSARDLDGYSNQPQHF. The DNA of the CDR3 is TGCAGTGCTAGAGATCTGGACGGCTATAGCAATCAGCCCCAGCATTTT.

This clonotype was seen repeatedly, ten times or more. The chain joins TRBV28 to TRBJ1-5; D not certain. V lost 6 bases, J lost 2 bases, and 14 bases lay in between. Germline CDR1 and CDR2: MDHEN and SYDVKM. The CDR3 has 15 amino acids. In nucleotides, the CDR3 is TGTGCCAGCAGCCCTCCCGGGCGCGGCAATCAGCCCCAGCATTTT. Its translation: CASSPPGRGNQPQHF.

In its sample, this clonotype was seen many times. This chain joins TRBV30 and TRBJ2-3; D is uncertain. V lost 7 bases and J 6 bases, leaving 14 bases between the germline ends. Germline CDR1 is GTSNPN and CDR2 is SVGIG (reference sequence). This CDR3 is 12 amino acids long. CDR3: CASQWGGDTQYF. The CDR3, as DNA: TGTGCCTCCCAGTGGGGTGGGGATACGCAGTATTTT.

Ten or more counts support this clonotype. This chain links TRBV28 with TRBJ1-1; perhaps TRBD1 as D (5 bases). V was cut by 7 bases and J by 3 bases, with 12 bases left in between. The CDR3 has 13 residues. CDR1 is MDHEN, CDR2 SYDVKM, per germline. The CDR3 is CASIGTAHTEAFF. The CDR3 DNA follows: TGTGCCAGCATTGGGACCGCCCACACTGAAGCTTTCTTT. The variable domain in full, completed from reference TRBV28 and TRBJ1-1, reads DVKVTQSSRYLVKRTGEKVFLECVQDMDHENMFWYRQDPGLGLRLIYFSYDVKMKEKGDIPEGYSVSREKKERFSLILESASTNQTSMYLCASIGTAHTEAFFGQGTRLTVV.

This clonotype appeared a few times. The chain is built from TRBV30 and TRBJ2-1; 7 bases match TRBD2. The germline V gene encodes CDR1 GTSNPN and CDR2 SVGIG (reference sequence). This CDR3 contains 14 residues. V was pared by 2 bases and J by 0 bases, with 1 base of the junction left unmatched. CDR3 loop: CAWSRTSSYNEQFF. CDR3 nucleotide sequence: TGTGCCTGGAGTAGGACTAGCTCCTACAATGAGCAGTTCTTC.

The genes are TRBV10-3 and TRBJ2-1, with unresolved D. The CDR3 has 14 amino acids. Between the trimmed V and J ends, which lost 4 bases and 0 bases, there was a span of 7 bases. From germline, CDR1 is ENHRY and CDR2 SYGVKD. CDR3: CAISGLSSYNEQFF. CDR3 DNA: TGTGCCATCAGTGGTCTTAGCTCCTACAATGAGCAGTTCTTC.

This clonotype was seen repeatedly, ten times or more. The rearrangement links TRBV27 to TRBJ2-3; D uncertain. Trimming shortened V by 3 bases and J by 0 bases, and 16 bases separated the two germline ends. Germline assignment: CDR1 MNHEY and CDR2 SMNVEV (reference sequence). The CDR3 is 17 residues long. CDR3 nucleotide sequence: TGTGCCAGCAGTTTTCAGGCCGTCTATCGGAGCACAGATACGCAGTATTTT. Translated, it gives CASSFQAVYRSTDTQYF.

This clonotype was picked up many times. The chain is built from TRBV18 and TRBJ1-1, with 7 bases lining up with TRBD1. The trim removed 0 bases at V and 6 bases at J, leaving 4 bases unmatched. Germline V gives CDR1 KGHSH, CDR2 LQKENI. This CDR3 is 14 amino acids long. The CDR3 is CASSPPSGGSEAFF. The CDR3 region has the DNA TGTGCCAGCTCACCACCGTCAGGGGGGTCTGAAGCTTTCTTT.

There are many counts of this clonotype. This rearrangement joins TRBV28 to TRBJ2-1; 14 bases are shared with TRBD2. V shed 0 bases and J 3 bases; nucleotides not matched to a gene: 7. Germline CDR1 and CDR2: MDHEN and SYDVKM. CDR3 length: 19 amino acids. In nucleotides, the CDR3 is TGTGCCAGCAGTTTATGGTACCGGACTAGCGGGAGGTTCTACAATGAGCAGTTCTTC. Translation: CASSLWYRTSGRFYNEQFF.

This clonotype was counted at least ten times. The V and J genes are TRBV2 and TRBJ2-7, with 11 nucleotides matching TRBD2. CDR3 length: 15 amino acids. J gave up 3 bases and V 4 bases, and 5 bases lay outside the gene matches. Germline CDR1 is SNHLY and CDR2 is FYNNEI. This CDR3 reads CASSARTSGFYEQYF. The CDR3 nucleotides are TGTGCCAGCAGTGCCCGGACTAGCGGGTTCTACGAGCAGTACTTC.

Ten or more counts support this clonotype. The CDR3 loop reads CSTGQGLDYGYTF. CDR3 DNA: TGCAGCACAGGACAGGGGTTGGACTATGGCTACACCTTC. This chain joins TRBV29-1 and TRBJ1-2; 9 nucleotides agree with TRBD1. The CDR3 is 13 amino acids. Trimming removed 8 bases from V and 3 bases from J; junction bases left unmatched: 7. Germline V CDR1 and CDR2: SQVTM, ANQGSEA.

This clonotype was seen a few times. CDR3 loop: CASSYSASGRADTQYF. As DNA, the CDR3 is TGTGCCAGCAGTTACTCGGCCAGCGGGAGGGCAGATACGCAGTATTTT. This chain connects TRBV6-2 or TRBV6-3 to TRBJ2-3, with 10 bases aligning to TRBD2. The germline V gene has CDR1 MNHEY and CDR2 SVGEGT. This CDR3 has 16 residues. V was pared by 0 bases and J by 4 bases, with 4 bases of the junction left unmatched.

At least ten counts were recorded for this clonotype. The chain recombines TRBV6-1 with TRBJ2-7; D gene unclear. Germline values: CDR1 MNHNS, CDR2 SASEGT. Trimming stripped 0 bases from V and 2 bases from J, with 17 bases between. The CDR3 covers 17 residues. CDR3 region: CASSEALPSLRPYEQYF. CDR3 DNA sequence: TGTGCCAGCAGTGAAGCGCTTCCCAGCTTGCGGCCCTACGAGCAGTACTTC.

The chain joins TRBV25-1 to TRBJ2-7, with D perhaps TRBD1 or TRBD2 (5 bases each). Germline CDR1 reads MGHDK; CDR2 reads SYGVNS. This CDR3 contains 11 residues. The V and J ends lost 7 bases and 7 bases respectively, with 11 bases between them. CDR3 sequence: CASIGDGEQYF. CDR3 DNA: TGTGCCAGCATCGGGGACGGGGAGCAGTACTTC.